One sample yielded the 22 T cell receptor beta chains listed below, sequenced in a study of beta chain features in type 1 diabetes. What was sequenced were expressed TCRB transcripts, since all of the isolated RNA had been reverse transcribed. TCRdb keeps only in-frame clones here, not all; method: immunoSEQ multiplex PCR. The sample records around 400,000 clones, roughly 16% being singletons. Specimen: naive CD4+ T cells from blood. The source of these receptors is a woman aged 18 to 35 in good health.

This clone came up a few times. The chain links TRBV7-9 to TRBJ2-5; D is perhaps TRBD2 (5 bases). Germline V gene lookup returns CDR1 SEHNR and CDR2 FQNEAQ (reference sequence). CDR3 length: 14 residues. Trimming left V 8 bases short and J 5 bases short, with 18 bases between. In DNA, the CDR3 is TGTGCCAGCCTTTTCGGCGGAGGCGGGGAGACCCAGTACTTC. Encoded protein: CASLFGGGGETQYF.

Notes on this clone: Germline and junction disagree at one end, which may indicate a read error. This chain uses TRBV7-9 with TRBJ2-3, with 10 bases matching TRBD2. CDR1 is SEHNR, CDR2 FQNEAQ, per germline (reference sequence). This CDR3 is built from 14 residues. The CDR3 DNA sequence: TGTGCCAGCAGCCTAGCGGGAGAATCAGATACGCAGTATTTT. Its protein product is CASSLAGESDTQYF.

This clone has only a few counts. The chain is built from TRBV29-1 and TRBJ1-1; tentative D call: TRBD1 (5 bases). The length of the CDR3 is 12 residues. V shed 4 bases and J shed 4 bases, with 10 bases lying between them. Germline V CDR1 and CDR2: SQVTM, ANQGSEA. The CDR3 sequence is CSVGGVSTEAFF. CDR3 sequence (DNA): TGCAGCGTTGGGGGGGTGAGCACTGAAGCTTTCTTT.

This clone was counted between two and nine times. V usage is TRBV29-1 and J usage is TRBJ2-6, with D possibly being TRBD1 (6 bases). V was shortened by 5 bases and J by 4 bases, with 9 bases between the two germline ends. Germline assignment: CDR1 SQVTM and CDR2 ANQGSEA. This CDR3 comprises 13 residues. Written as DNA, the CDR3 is TGCAGCGTTTCAGGGGTCGGGGCCAACGTCCTGACTTTC. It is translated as CSVSGVGANVLTF.

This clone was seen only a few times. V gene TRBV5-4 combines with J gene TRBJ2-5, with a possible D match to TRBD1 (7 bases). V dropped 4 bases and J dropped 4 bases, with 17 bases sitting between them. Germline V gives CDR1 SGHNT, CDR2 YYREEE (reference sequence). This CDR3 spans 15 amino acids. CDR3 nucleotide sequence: TGTGCCAGCAGCGGGGCTCGGAGGGGGCGAGAGACCCAGTACTTC. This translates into CASSGARRGRETQYF.

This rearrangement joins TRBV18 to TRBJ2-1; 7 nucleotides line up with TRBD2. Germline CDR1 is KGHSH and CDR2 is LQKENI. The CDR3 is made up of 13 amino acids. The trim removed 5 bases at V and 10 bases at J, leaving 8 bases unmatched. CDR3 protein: CASSGGRETEQFF. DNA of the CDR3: TGTGCCAGCTCAGGCGGGCGGGAGACCGAGCAGTTCTTC.

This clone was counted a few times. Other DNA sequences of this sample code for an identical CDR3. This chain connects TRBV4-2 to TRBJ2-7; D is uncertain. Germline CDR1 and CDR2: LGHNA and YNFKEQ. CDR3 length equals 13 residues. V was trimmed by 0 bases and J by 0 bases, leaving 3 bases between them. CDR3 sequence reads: CASSQDRSYEQYF. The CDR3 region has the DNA TGTGCCAGCAGCCAAGATCGCTCCTACGAGCAGTACTTC.

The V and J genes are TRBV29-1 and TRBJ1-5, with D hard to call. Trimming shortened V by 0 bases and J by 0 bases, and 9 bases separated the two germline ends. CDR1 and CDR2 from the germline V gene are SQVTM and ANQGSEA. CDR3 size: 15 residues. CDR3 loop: CSVEEEGVSNQPQHF. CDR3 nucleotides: TGCAGCGTTGAAGAAGAGGGAGTTAGCAATCAGCCCCAGCATTTT.

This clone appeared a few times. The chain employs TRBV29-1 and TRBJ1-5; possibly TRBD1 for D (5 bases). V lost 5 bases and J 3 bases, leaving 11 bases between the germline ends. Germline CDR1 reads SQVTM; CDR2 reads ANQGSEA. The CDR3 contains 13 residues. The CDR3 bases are TGCAGCGTTCGAAGGGGAAACAATCAGCCCCAGCATTTT. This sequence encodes CSVRRGNNQPQHF.

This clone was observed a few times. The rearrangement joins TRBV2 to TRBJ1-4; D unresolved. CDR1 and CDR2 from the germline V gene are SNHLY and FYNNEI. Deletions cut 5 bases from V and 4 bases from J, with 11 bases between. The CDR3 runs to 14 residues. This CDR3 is CASSQITGNEKLFF. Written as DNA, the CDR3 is TGTGCCAGCAGTCAAATTACGGGTAATGAAAAACTGTTTTTT. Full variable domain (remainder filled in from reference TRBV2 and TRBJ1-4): EPEVTQTPSHQVTQMGQEVILRCVPISNHLYFYWYRQILGQKVEFLVSFYNNEISEKSEIFDDQFSVERPDGSNFTLKIRSTKLEDSAMYFCASSQITGNEKLFFGSGTQLSVL.

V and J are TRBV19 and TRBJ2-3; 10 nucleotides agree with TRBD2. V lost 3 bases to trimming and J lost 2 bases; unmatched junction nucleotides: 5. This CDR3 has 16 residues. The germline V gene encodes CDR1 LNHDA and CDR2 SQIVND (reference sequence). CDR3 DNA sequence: TGTGCCAGTAGTATGGGGACTAGCGAATTCACAGATACGCAGTATTTT. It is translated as CASSMGTSEFTDTQYF. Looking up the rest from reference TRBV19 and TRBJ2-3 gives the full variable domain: DGGITQSPKYLFRKEGQNVTLSCEQNLNHDAMYWYRQDPGQGLRLIYYSQIVNDFQKGDIAEGYSVSREKKESFPLTVTSAQKNPTAFYLCASSMGTSEFTDTQYFGPGTRLTVL.

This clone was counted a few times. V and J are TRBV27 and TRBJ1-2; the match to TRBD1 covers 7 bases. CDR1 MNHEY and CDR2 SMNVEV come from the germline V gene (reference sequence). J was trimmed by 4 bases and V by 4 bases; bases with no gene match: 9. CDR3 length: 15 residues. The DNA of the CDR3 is TGTGCCAGCAGTTCCTCCGAGGACAGGCCCTATGGCTACACCTTC. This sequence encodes CASSSSEDRPYGYTF.

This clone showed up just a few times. This CDR3 reads CAILEGGMETQYF. The DNA of the CDR3 is TGTGCCATCTTGGAGGGAGGGATGGAGACCCAGTACTTC. The rearrangement joins TRBV28 to TRBJ2-5; 7 bases fit TRBD2. Germline trimming cut 10 bases from V and 5 bases from J; bases unmatched to any gene: 10. Germline V gene data show CDR1 as MDHEN and CDR2 as SYDVKM. CDR3 length: 13 residues.

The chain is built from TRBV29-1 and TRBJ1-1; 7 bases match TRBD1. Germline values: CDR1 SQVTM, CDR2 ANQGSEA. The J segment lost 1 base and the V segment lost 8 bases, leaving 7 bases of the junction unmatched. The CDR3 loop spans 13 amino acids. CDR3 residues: CSTSDRRNTEAFF. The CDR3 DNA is TGCAGCACCTCGGACAGGAGGAACACTGAAGCTTTCTTT.

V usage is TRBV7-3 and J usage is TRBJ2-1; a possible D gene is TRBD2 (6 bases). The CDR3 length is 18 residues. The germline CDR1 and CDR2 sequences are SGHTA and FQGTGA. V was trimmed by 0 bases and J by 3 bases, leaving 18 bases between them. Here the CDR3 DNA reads TGTGCCAGCAGCTTAACGTTCGGGCCAGCGGGTGGCTACAATGAGCAGTTCTTC. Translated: CASSLTFGPAGGYNEQFF. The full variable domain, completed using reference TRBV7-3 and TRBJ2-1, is GAGVSQTPSNKVTEKGKYVELRCDPISGHTALYWYRQSLGQGPEFLIYFQGTGAADDSGLPNDRFFAVRPEGSVSTLKIQRTERGDSAVYLCASSLTFGPAGGYNEQFFGPGTRLTVL.

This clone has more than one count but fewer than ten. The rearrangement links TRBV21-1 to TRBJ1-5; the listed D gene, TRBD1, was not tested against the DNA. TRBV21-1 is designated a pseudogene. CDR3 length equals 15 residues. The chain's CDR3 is CASSKVGRRNQPQHF. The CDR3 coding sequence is TGTGCCAGCAGCAAAGTGGGGCGCAGAAATCAGCCCCAGCATTTT.

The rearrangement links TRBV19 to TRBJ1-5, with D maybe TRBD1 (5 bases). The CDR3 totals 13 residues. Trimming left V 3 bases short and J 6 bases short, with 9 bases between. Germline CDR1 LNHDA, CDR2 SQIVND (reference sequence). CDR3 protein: CASSMQGRQPQHF. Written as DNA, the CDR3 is TGTGCCAGTAGTATGCAGGGCCGTCAGCCCCAGCATTTT. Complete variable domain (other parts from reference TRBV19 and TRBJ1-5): DGGITQSPKYLFRKEGQNVTLSCEQNLNHDAMYWYRQDPGQGLRLIYYSQIVNDFQKGDIAEGYSVSREKKESFPLTVTSAQKNPTAFYLCASSMQGRQPQHFGDGTRLSIL.

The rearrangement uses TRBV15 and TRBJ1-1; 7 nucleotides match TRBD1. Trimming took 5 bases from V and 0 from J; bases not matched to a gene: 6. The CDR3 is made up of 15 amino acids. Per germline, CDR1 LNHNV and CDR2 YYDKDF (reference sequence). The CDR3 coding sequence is TGTGCCACCAGCCCTCGGACAGGAGTGAACACTGAAGCTTTCTTT. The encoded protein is CATSPRTGVNTEAFF.

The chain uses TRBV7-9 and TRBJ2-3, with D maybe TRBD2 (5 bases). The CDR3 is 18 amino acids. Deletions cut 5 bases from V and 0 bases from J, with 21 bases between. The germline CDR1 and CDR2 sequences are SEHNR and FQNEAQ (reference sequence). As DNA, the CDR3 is TGTGCCAGCAGCGCGACCTTAAGGACTTTCTCTAGCACAGATACGCAGTATTTT. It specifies CASSATLRTFSSTDTQYF.

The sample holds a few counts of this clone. The CDR3 spells CASSLGSGVSYEQYF. In DNA form, the CDR3 reads TGCGCCAGCAGCTTGGGGAGCGGGGTCTCCTACGAGCAGTACTTC. The rearrangement uses TRBV5-1 and TRBJ2-7; the match to TRBD2 covers 7 bases. This CDR3 region has 15 residues. CDR1 SGHRS and CDR2 YFSETQ come from the germline V gene. The ends lost 0 bases at V and 0 bases at J; junction bases unmatched: 3.

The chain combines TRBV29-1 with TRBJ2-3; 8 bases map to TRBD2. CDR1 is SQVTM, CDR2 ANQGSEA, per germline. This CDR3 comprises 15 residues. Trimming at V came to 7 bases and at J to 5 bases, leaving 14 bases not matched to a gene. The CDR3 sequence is CSAKGGGRSLDTQYF. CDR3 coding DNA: TGCAGCGCTAAGGGGGGCGGGAGGAGCTTAGATACGCAGTATTTT.

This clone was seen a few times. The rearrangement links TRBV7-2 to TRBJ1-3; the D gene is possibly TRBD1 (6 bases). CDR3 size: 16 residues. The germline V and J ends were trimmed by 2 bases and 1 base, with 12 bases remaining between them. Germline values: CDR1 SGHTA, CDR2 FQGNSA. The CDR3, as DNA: TGTGCCAGCAGCTTAACAGGGACCCAATCTGGAAACACCATATATTTT. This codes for CASSLTGTQSGNTIYF.